The 10 T cell receptor beta chains below all came from one sample that was sequenced in a study of metastatic and nonmetastatic thyroid tumors. Thyroid surgery had not been preceded by any treatment in any patient. TCRdb re-clonotyped the PCR reads through MiXCR. This sample has about 40,000 clones, with approximately 10% found just once. Sequenced material: blood. These receptors came from a female donor with papillary thyroid cancer or a benign thyroid nodule (not recorded which). Some clones in this sample may be carry-over from other donors' samples.

The sample holds many counts of this clone. The chain joins TRBV11-3 to TRBJ2-1; D might be TRBD2 (5 bases). V was pared by 7 bases and J by 9 bases, with 13 bases between. This CDR3 is built from 12 residues. Germline CDR1 SGHNT, CDR2 YENEEA. As DNA, the CDR3 is TGTGCCAGCAACCGACTTGGGAGTGAGCAGTTCTTC. This sequence encodes CASNRLGSEQFF.

This clone was seen at least ten times. The J gene is TRBJ1-1, the V gene TRBV20-1; a weak D match, TRBD1 (5 bases). V lost 5 bases, J lost 1 base, and 14 bases lay in between. There are 14 residues in the CDR3. Per the germline V gene, CDR1 is DFQATT and CDR2 is SNEGSKA (reference sequence). CDR3: CSAPSRVSNTEAFF. The CDR3 DNA is TGCAGTGCTCCAAGCAGGGTTTCGAACACTGAAGCTTTCTTT.

This clone occurred many times. The chain is built from TRBV6-5 and TRBJ2-4, with 8 nucleotides matching TRBD1. Per germline, CDR1 MNHEY and CDR2 SVGAGI. V lost 0 bases to trimming and J lost 7 bases; unmatched junction nucleotides: 8. This CDR3 has 16 amino acids. Here the CDR3 DNA reads TGTGCCAGCAGTTACTCGTCCGACAGGGGTTGGAACATTCAGTACTTC. It specifies CASSYSSDRGWNIQYF.

This clone came up a few times. With a much larger clone just one base away, this may be a read error. Different DNA sequences within this sample yield the same CDR3. In DNA form, the CDR3 reads TGTGCCGGTAGTGCCCCCGGGACAGTGTCCCTCCACTTT. It specifies CAGSAPGTVSLHF. This sequence joins TRBV28 and TRBJ1-6, with TRBD1 matching over 7 bases. Germline lookup yields CDR1 MDHEN and CDR2 SYDVKM. The CDR3 has 13 residues. The ends lost 11 bases at V and 14 bases at J; junction bases unmatched: 15.

This clone was picked up many times. The V and J genes are TRBV6-1 and TRBJ2-1; 15 bases fit TRBD2. Germline V CDR1 and CDR2: MNHNS, SASEGT. The V segment lost 6 bases and the J segment 10 bases; nucleotides outside the gene matches: 4. The CDR3 is 14 residues long. CDR3 bases: TGTGCCAGCAGAATAGGACTAGCGGGAGGGGAGCAGTTCTTC. This encodes CASRIGLAGGEQFF.

In the case of this clone: Given a much more abundant clone one base away, this may be a read error. This chain joins TRBV7-9 and TRBJ2-5; the match to TRBD2 covers 7 bases. CDR3 length: 14 residues. Trimming cost V 2 bases and J 8 bases; bases outside gene matches: 8. Germline CDR1 SEHNR, CDR2 FQNEAQ (reference sequence). CDR3 region: CASSLRERGDTQYF. The CDR3 DNA sequence: TGTGCCAGCAGCTTAAGGGAGCGGGGAGATACCCAGTACTTC.

This clone occurred many times. The J gene is TRBJ1-2, the V gene TRBV6-1, with 9 bases identical to TRBD1. In germline, CDR1 is MNHNS, CDR2 SASEGT. CDR3 length equals 13 residues. The ends lost 7 bases at V and 5 bases at J; junction bases unmatched: 5. The CDR3 region has the DNA TGTGCCAGCACTGCAGACAGGGGGTATGGCTACACCTTC. It is translated as CASTADRGYGYTF.

This clone was picked up many times. The chain links TRBV5-4 to TRBJ1-2; D possibly corresponds to TRBD1 (6 bases). The V gene lost 3 bases and the J gene lost 8 bases, with 14 bases spanning the gap. The germline V gene has CDR1 SGHNT and CDR2 YYREEE (reference sequence). The length of the CDR3 is 13 residues. CDR3 in DNA: TGTGCCAGCAGCTCTTGGGGGGCCAGGGGCTACACCTTC. Protein: CASSSWGARGYTF.

This clone appeared many times. The V call is TRBV5-1, the J call TRBJ2-5, with 9 positions matching TRBD2. The germline CDR1 and CDR2 sequences are SGHRS and YFSETQ. With 5 bases clipped from V and 5 bases from J, the junction kept 10 bases outside the gene matches. This CDR3 is built from 15 residues. CDR3 in amino acids: CASRLAGYRVETQYF. CDR3 coding DNA: TGCGCCAGCAGGCTAGCGGGATATCGGGTGGAGACCCAGTACTTC.

V is TRBV11-2 and J is TRBJ1-1, with 7 bases lining up with TRBD1. The CDR3 runs 13 residues. The junction had 5 bases not matched to a gene; V was cut back by 1 base and J by 9 bases. Per germline, CDR1 SGHAT and CDR2 FQNNGV. DNA for the CDR3: TGTGCCAGCAGCTTAGTACCGGGACAGCAAGCTTTCTTT. It translates to CASSLVPGQQAFF. Full variable domain (remainder filled in from reference TRBV11-2 and TRBJ1-1): EAGVAQSPRYKIIEKRQSVAFWCNPISGHATLYWYQQILGQGPKLLIQFQNNGVVDDSQLPKDRFSAERLKGVDSTLKIQPAKLEDSAVYLCASSLVPGQQAFFGQGTRLTVV.